This record looks at one T cell receptor beta chain sequence and its context. Its specificity is not known. Generated by immunoSEQ multiplex PCR, the TCRdb table keeps only in-frame clones and is missing some. This sample has fewer than 500,000 clones, with around 90% found just once. Described treatment: 15 to 20 received Ad26.COV2.S at low or high dose, single or two shots; several received placebo; per-sample allocation not given. Samples were taken on day 63 after the first vaccine or placebo injection. This record comes from a study of Ad26.COV2.S vaccination and SARS-CoV-2 variants. Study information: It was the COV1001 Ad26.COV2.S trial arm that included the donor. Once, or twice with 56 days between doses, Ad26.COV2.S was given intramuscularly.

Study-wide results and caveats: Non-spike TCR breadth did not differ much between vaccine and placebo recipients. Substantial breadth in spike-specific CD8+ and CD4+ T cell responses was reportedly seen after vaccination.

This TCR was recovered from a person aged 18 to 59 who received the Ad26.COV2.S COVID-19 vaccine or a placebo. This material consisted of peripheral blood, taken in a trial of Ad26.COV2.S vaccine versus placebo.

CDR3 coding DNA: TGCGCCAGCACTTTGGGACTAGCGTCCTACGAGCAGTACTTC. Its protein is CASTLGLASYEQYF. The V and J genes are TRBV5-1 and TRBJ2-7, with 10 bases that match TRBD2. Germline assignment: CDR1 SGHRS and CDR2 YFSETQ. V gave up 6 bases and J gave up 1 base; unmatched junction bases: 4. The CDR3 runs to 14 residues.